The 32 T cell receptor beta chains listed next were all sequenced from one sample in a study of control samples from healthy donors and cancer patients. TCRdb keeps only in-frame clones here, not all; method: immunoSEQ multiplex PCR. This sample carries 250,000 to 300,000 clones, roughly 80% of them seen once, and the ten largest clones take about an eighth. Sequencing input: PBMCs. The receptors come from an older woman with lung cancer.

This clone was picked up one time. V is TRBV24-1 and J is TRBJ1-2; 8 nucleotides match TRBD1. The CDR3 extends over 12 amino acids. Trimming cost V 9 bases and J 3 bases; bases outside gene matches: 2. From germline, CDR1 is KGHDR and CDR2 SFDVKD. This CDR3 is CATEDRDYGYTF. CDR3 coding DNA: TGTGCCACCGAGGACAGGGACTATGGCTACACCTTC.

Concerning this clone itself: The junction departs from the called germline gene at one end, perhaps through a read error. This rearrangement joins TRBV19 to TRBJ1-2; 9 bases agree with TRBD1. Germline-derived CDR1 and CDR2 are LNHDA and SQIVND (reference sequence). The CDR3 sequence is 13 residues long. The CDR3 spells CASSMAPGQGFSF. The CDR3, as DNA: TGTGCCAGTAGTATGGCACCGGGACAGGGATTCTCCTTC. Full variable domain (missing parts from reference TRBV19 and TRBJ1-2): DGGITQSPKYLFRKEGQNVTLSCEQNLNHDAMYWYRQDPGQGLRLIYYSQIVNDFQKGDIAEGYSVSREKKESFPLTVTSAQKNPTAFYLCASSMAPGQGFSFGSGTRLTVV.

In regard to this clone: This CDR3 is also generated by other DNA sequences in the sample. V gene TRBV10-3 combines with J gene TRBJ2-1; D unresolved. Germline CDR1 ENHRY, CDR2 SYGVKD. The V and J ends lost 0 bases and 7 bases respectively, with 7 bases between them. The CDR3 consists of 13 residues. The CDR3 here is CAISESDSNEQFF. CDR3 coding DNA: TGTGCCATCAGTGAGTCAGATAGTAATGAGCAGTTCTTC.

J is TRBJ2-7 and V is TRBV19; TRBD1 aligns across 10 bases. There are 15 residues in the CDR3. V was pared by 4 bases and J by 2 bases, with 5 bases of the junction left unmatched. In germline, CDR1 is LNHDA, CDR2 SQIVND (reference sequence). CDR3 bases: TGTGCCAGTAGTAGCCCGGGACAGGGGACCTACGAGCAGTACTTC. It yields the protein CASSSPGQGTYEQYF. Using reference TRBV19 and TRBJ2-7 for the parts outside the CDR3, the full variable domain is DGGITQSPKYLFRKEGQNVTLSCEQNLNHDAMYWYRQDPGQGLRLIYYSQIVNDFQKGDIAEGYSVSREKKESFPLTVTSAQKNPTAFYLCASSSPGQGTYEQYFGPGTRLTVT.

To note about this clone: Other DNA sequences in the same sample also yield this CDR3. The chain has TRBV6-5 and TRBJ1-1; D gene unclear. Trimming cost V 0 bases and J 1 base, with 6 bases left between them. Germline CDR1 MNHEY, CDR2 SVGAGI. CDR3 length: 14 amino acids. DNA of the CDR3: TGTGCCAGCAGTTACTCGACCGGGAACACTGAAGCTTTCTTT. It translates to CASSYSTGNTEAFF.

The V call is TRBV6-5, the J call TRBJ1-1, with D unresolved. Trimming pared 6 bases from V and 4 bases from J, leaving 15 bases between. Germline CDR1 and CDR2: MNHEY and SVGAGI. This CDR3 has 14 amino acids. CDR3 in DNA: TGTGCCAGCAGGCCGCTAAACCAAGGCACTGAAGCTTTCTTT. This gives the protein CASRPLNQGTEAFF.

Only a few counts were recorded for this clone. This chain links TRBV29-1 with TRBJ1-4; TRBD1 matches 7 bases. The length of the CDR3 is 13 residues. J gave up 7 bases and V 6 bases, and 8 bases lay outside the gene matches. Germline V CDR1 and CDR2: SQVTM, ANQGSEA. The CDR3 nucleotides read TGCAGCGTGACACAGGGGTTGAGTGAAAAACTGTTTTTT. Translating it yields CSVTQGLSEKLFF.

This chain connects TRBV18 to TRBJ1-1; D might be TRBD1 (5 bases). Germline-derived CDR1 and CDR2 are KGHSH and LQKENI. This CDR3 region has 14 residues. Trimming took off 3 bases at V and 2 bases at J, with 10 bases between the two ends. The CDR3 region is CASSPPGDNTEAFF. CDR3 nucleotide sequence: TGTGCCAGCTCACCCCCCGGGGACAACACTGAAGCTTTCTTT.

The chain links TRBV7-9 to TRBJ1-1, with D perhaps matching TRBD1 (5 bases). Germline assignment: CDR1 SEHNR and CDR2 FQNEAQ (reference sequence). The CDR3 has 13 residues. The V end was cut by 7 bases, the J end by 1 base, with 10 bases between. As DNA, the CDR3 is TGTGCCAGCACCTGGGGGGAGAACACTGAAGCTTTCTTT. Amino acid sequence: CASTWGENTEAFF.

The CDR3 nucleotides are TGTGCCTGGAGCCCCCGTCTTGATCGGGAGACCCAGTACTTC. As protein: CAWSPRLDRETQYF. The chain joins TRBV30 to TRBJ2-5, with unresolved D. Trimming pared 3 bases from V and 5 bases from J, leaving 16 bases between. CDR1 and CDR2 (germline): GTSNPN, SVGIG (reference sequence). The CDR3 is made up of 14 amino acids. The full variable domain, its missing parts supplied by reference TRBV30 and TRBJ2-5, is SQTIHQWPATLVQPVGSPLSLECTVEGTSNPNLYWYRQAAGRGLQLLFYSVGIGQISSEVPQNLSASRPQDRQFILSSKKLLLSDSGFYLCAWSPRLDRETQYFGPGTRLLVL.

The chain employs TRBV20-1 and TRBJ2-7, with a tentative D call TRBD1 (6 bases). This CDR3 region has 11 residues. CDR1 and CDR2 (germline): DFQATT, SNEGSKA (reference sequence). Trimming stripped 6 bases from V and 6 bases from J, with 12 bases between. The DNA for the CDR3 is TGCAGTGCGGCCCAGGGGAGCGAGCAGTACTTC. Translating it yields CSAAQGSEQYF.

This chain connects TRBV3-1 (or the pseudogene TRBV3-2) to TRBJ1-5; weak D call: TRBD1 (6 bases). The V gene lost 4 bases and the J gene lost 4 bases, with 17 bases spanning the gap. The CDR3 has 16 amino acids. Germline CDR1 LGHDT, CDR2 YNNKEL (reference sequence). The CDR3 nucleotides are TGTGCCAGCAGCCGAGGCGGCGGACAGCCTAATCAGCCCCAGCATTTT. Protein product: CASSRGGGQPNQPQHF.

The chain couples TRBV5-4 to TRBJ1-1; 11 bases line up with TRBD1. CDR1 is SGHNT, CDR2 YYREEE, per germline (reference sequence). V lost 2 bases, J lost 5 bases, and 11 bases stayed unmatched. The CDR3 consists of 17 residues. The CDR3 DNA reads TGTGCCAGCAGCTTAACGGGACAGGGGGGCCAAACGACTGAAGCTTTCTTT. Protein product: CASSLTGQGGQTTEAFF.

The chain links TRBV15 to TRBJ1-5; D is uncertain. CDR1 is LNHNV, CDR2 YYDKDF, per germline (reference sequence). The CDR3 extends over 15 amino acids. V was shortened by 1 base and J by 1 base, with 8 bases between the two germline ends. CDR3 residues: CATSRVPESNQPQHF. In nucleotides, the CDR3 is TGTGCCACCAGCAGAGTTCCAGAAAGCAATCAGCCCCAGCATTTT.

The chain combines TRBV24-1 with TRBJ2-4, with unresolved D. Trimming shortened V by 0 bases and J by 13 bases, and 0 bases separated the two germline ends. Germline lookup yields CDR1 KGHDR and CDR2 SFDVKD. The CDR3 loop spans 9 amino acids. The chain's CDR3 is CATSDLQYF. DNA for the CDR3: TGTGCCACCAGTGATTTGCAGTACTTC.

The CDR3: CASNVGAYGYTF. In nucleotides, the CDR3 is TGTGCCAGCAATGTGGGGGCGTATGGCTACACCTTC. V is TRBV6-5 and J is TRBJ1-2; possible D gene TRBD1, 6 bases. The germline CDR1 and CDR2 sequences are MNHEY and SVGAGI. The CDR3 contains 12 residues. Trimming took off 7 bases at V and 5 bases at J, with 11 bases between the two ends.

This clone was seen more than once but under ten times. This chain connects TRBV3-1 (or the pseudogene TRBV3-2) to TRBJ1-4, with D tentatively TRBD1 (6 bases). The CDR3 spans 14 residues. Germline V gene data show CDR1 as LGHDT and CDR2 as YNNKEL (reference sequence). Trimming removed 5 bases from V and 7 bases from J, with 14 bases in between. The CDR3 DNA is TGTGCCAGCAGCTTACAGGGAGGTGGTGAAAAACTGTTTTTT. Encoded protein: CASSLQGGGEKLFF.

The chain carries TRBV20-1 and TRBJ1-5, with 8 bases fitting TRBD1. CDR3 length equals 13 residues. From germline, CDR1 is DFQATT and CDR2 SNEGSKA (reference sequence). V was pared by 3 bases and J by 6 bases, with 4 bases of the junction left unmatched. The DNA for the CDR3 is TGCAGTGCTAGTCTCAGGGGGCCTCAGCCCCAGCATTTT. It codes for CSASLRGPQPQHF.

The chain recombines TRBV28 with TRBJ2-2; D remains ambiguous. V lost 4 bases and J lost 5, with 11 bases in between. Germline V lookup: CDR1 MDHEN, CDR2 SYDVKM. This CDR3 is 14 amino acids long. CDR3 DNA: TGTGCCAGCAGTTCATCGGACGGAACCGGGGAGCTGTTTTTT. Translating gives CASSSSDGTGELFF.

The chain combines TRBV6-5 with TRBJ1-1; D remains unclear. CDR3 size: 14 residues. V dropped 2 bases and J dropped 0 bases, with 7 bases sitting between them. Germline CDR1 and CDR2: MNHEY and SVGAGI. CDR3 loop: CASSYEAVNTEAFF. CDR3 bases: TGTGCCAGCAGTTACGAGGCAGTGAACACTGAAGCTTTCTTT.

V is TRBV2 and J is TRBJ1-2; possible D gene TRBD1, 5 bases. Trimming stripped 10 bases from V and 8 bases from J, with 14 bases between. Germline values: CDR1 SNHLY, CDR2 FYNNEI. The length of the CDR3 is 11 residues. CDR3 protein: CAKTGGSGYTF. The DNA for the CDR3 is TGTGCCAAAACGGGGGGGTCGGGCTACACCTTC. The variable domain in full, completed from reference TRBV2 and TRBJ1-2, reads EPEVTQTPSHQVTQMGQEVILRCVPISNHLYFYWYRQILGQKVEFLVSFYNNEISEKSEIFDDQFSVERPDGSNFTLKIRSTKLEDSAMYFCAKTGGSGYTFGSGTRLTVV.

This sequence joins TRBV19 and TRBJ1-1; the match to TRBD1 covers 11 bases. Per germline, CDR1 LNHDA and CDR2 SQIVND (reference sequence). This CDR3 spans 16 amino acids. J gave up 1 base and V 6 bases, and 7 bases lay outside the gene matches. CDR3 in amino acids: CASSSQGTGGNTEAFF. The CDR3 DNA sequence: TGTGCCAGTAGCAGTCAAGGGACAGGGGGGAACACTGAAGCTTTCTTT.

CDR3 loop: CASSPGPFRDRGRDTEAFF. The CDR3 bases are TGTGCCAGCAGCCCGGGCCCGTTCCGGGACAGGGGGAGGGACACTGAAGCTTTCTTT. V usage is TRBV5-4 and J usage is TRBJ1-1; 11 bases are shared with TRBD1. V lost 4 bases to trimming and J lost 3 bases; unmatched junction nucleotides: 17. The CDR3 is made up of 19 amino acids. Germline V gives CDR1 SGHNT, CDR2 YYREEE (reference sequence).

The chain uses TRBV21-1 and TRBJ1-5. TRBV21-1 is a known pseudogene. The CDR3 is 16 residues long. CDR3 residues: CASSKAGKVDNQPQHF. The CDR3 DNA follows: TGTGCCAGCAGCAAAGCGGGGAAGGTTGACAATCAGCCCCAGCATTTT.

The chain combines TRBV15 with TRBJ1-3; D not certain. Trimming stripped 1 base from V and 0 bases from J, with 7 bases between. Germline values: CDR1 LNHNV, CDR2 YYDKDF (reference sequence). This CDR3 comprises 15 residues. CDR3 nucleotides: TGTGCCACCAGCAGAGCCCTGAGCTCTGGAAACACCATATATTTT. Amino acid sequence: CATSRALSSGNTIYF.

This sequence joins TRBV28 and TRBJ2-7; D is unclear. The germline gives CDR1 MDHEN, CDR2 SYDVKM. The CDR3 extends over 13 amino acids. V dropped 3 bases and J dropped 6 bases, with 12 bases sitting between them. CDR3 sequence (DNA): TGTGCCAGCAGTTTGTCCTCGCCCCCCGAGCAGTACTTC. This translates into CASSLSSPPEQYF.

The rearrangement links TRBV28 to TRBJ1-5; no definite D call. This CDR3 has 13 residues. Deletions cut 8 bases from V and 0 bases from J, with 8 bases between. In germline, CDR1 is MDHEN, CDR2 SYDVKM. CDR3 coding DNA: TGTGCCAGCCTCCCTTTTAGCAATCAGCCCCAGCATTTT. Protein sequence: CASLPFSNQPQHF.

V is TRBV11-2 and J is TRBJ2-7; the D call may be TRBD1 or TRBD2 (5 bases each). Deletions cut 2 bases from V and 2 bases from J, with 16 bases between. The germline gives CDR1 SGHAT, CDR2 FQNNGV. The CDR3 spans 16 residues. CDR3 sequence: CASSLYRGRRAYEQYF. CDR3 nucleotides: TGTGCCAGCAGCTTATATAGGGGACGGCGAGCCTACGAGCAGTACTTC.

The chain employs TRBV19 and TRBJ1-1, with a possible D match to TRBD1 (5 bases). This CDR3 contains 17 residues. V dropped 7 bases and J dropped 4 bases, with 25 bases sitting between them. CDR1 and CDR2 from the germline V gene are LNHDA and SQIVND (reference sequence). The CDR3 DNA sequence: TGTGCCAGTACCGCAAGATTAGTGGGGCGTGGGCTCACTGAAGCTTTCTTT. Protein product: CASTARLVGRGLTEAFF.

V gene TRBV24-1 combines with J gene TRBJ2-1; a possible D gene is TRBD1 (5 bases). The germline gives CDR1 KGHDR, CDR2 SFDVKD. V was clipped by 1 base and J by 10 bases, with 13 bases between them. The CDR3 is made up of 14 amino acids. The CDR3 loop reads CATSDFSQGWEQFF. The CDR3 DNA is TGTGCCACCAGTGATTTTTCCCAGGGATGGGAGCAGTTCTTC.

This clone turned up a few times. The V gene is TRBV28, the J gene TRBJ2-7, with D unresolved. Looked up from germline, CDR1 is MDHEN and CDR2 is SYDVKM. V dropped 2 bases and J dropped 1 base, with 15 bases sitting between them. The CDR3 runs 16 residues. The CDR3 spells CASSLTDVGSSYEQYF. The CDR3 nucleotides are TGTGCCAGCAGTTTAACCGACGTTGGCTCTTCCTACGAGCAGTACTTC.

V is TRBV30 and J is TRBJ2-5; D not resolved. The CDR3 has 13 residues. CDR1 and CDR2 (germline): GTSNPN, SVGIG (reference sequence). V shed 5 bases and J shed 0 bases, with 10 bases lying between them. The CDR3 DNA is TGTGCCTGGGCCGACGGGTACCAAGAGACCCAGTACTTC. Translated: CAWADGYQETQYF.